This is a list of T cell receptor delta chains from one sample in a study of gamma-delta chains in newborns, infants, children. TCRdb fed the reads to CATT. The sample comprises around 9,700 delta-chain clones, 20% to 25% of which are singletons, and approximately 4.8% rests with the top ten. The specimen was blood. These receptor sequences come from a child who was a newborn, infant or young child, either healthy, febrile or measles-vaccinated (not recorded which). Both conserved end residues are part of each CDR3. Each record gives: V gene, D gene, J gene, clone size, CDR3 DNA, CDR3 protein. The D gene is left open where the match is weak. Clone size appears in some rows only: once, few, many, or a class for an expanded clone.

V gene: TRDV2
D gene: .
J gene: TRDJ1
clone size: .
CDR3 DNA: TGTGCCGGTGACGTTCTGGGCGGGGGAGAACTCATCTTT
CDR3 protein: CAGDVLGGGELIF

V gene: TRDV2
D gene: TRDD3
J gene: TRDJ1
clone size: .
CDR3 DNA: TGTGCCTGTGACTCTTTACTCGACAGCAAAACTGGGGGATGCACCGATAAACTCATCTTT
CDR3 protein: CACDSLLDSKTGGCTDKLIF

V gene: TRDV2
D gene: TRDD3
J gene: TRDJ1
clone size: few
CDR3 DNA: TGTGCCTGTGACCCCCTCGGGGGATTAAACACCGATAAACTCATCTTT
CDR3 protein: CACDPLGGLNTDKLIF

V gene: TRDV2
D gene: .
J gene: TRDJ1
clone size: .
CDR3 DNA: TGTGCCTGTGACTCCTTGGGGGACACCGATAAACTCATCTTT
CDR3 protein: CACDSLGDTDKLIF

V gene: TRDV2
D gene: .
J gene: TRDJ3
clone size: .
CDR3 DNA: TGTGCCTGTGACACTATGTGGGAAGGCAGAAGCAGCTCCTGGGACACCCGACAGATGTTTTTC
CDR3 protein: CACDTMWEGRSSSWDTRQMFF

V gene: TRDV2
D gene: TRDD3
J gene: TRDJ1
clone size: .
CDR3 DNA: TGTGCCTGTGACACCGTAAAGGCTGGGGGACAGGCGTTTGGCGATAAACTCATCTTT
CDR3 protein: CACDTVKAGGQAFGDKLIF

V gene: TRDV2
D gene: .
J gene: TRDJ1
clone size: few
CDR3 DNA: TGTGCCTGTGACCCCTTAGACACCGATAAACTCATCTTT
CDR3 protein: CACDPLDTDKLIF

V gene: TRDV2
D gene: TRDD3
J gene: TRDJ1
clone size: few
CDR3 DNA: TGTGCCTGTGTCACTCTGGGGGATAGCGACGATAAACTCATCTTT
CDR3 protein: CACVTLGDSDDKLIF

V gene: TRDV1
D gene: TRDD3
J gene: TRDJ1
clone size: few
CDR3 DNA: TGTGCTCTTGGGGACTCCGCGGGGTTTCCCGGACCACTGGGGGATCCCACCGATAAACTCATCTTT
CDR3 protein: CALGDSAGFPGPLGDPTDKLIF

V gene: TRDV2
D gene: TRDD3
J gene: TRDJ2
clone size: medium-sized
CDR3 DNA: TGTGCCTGTGACACCAACTGGGGATCCAGGGAGCTGACAGCACAACTCTTCTTT
CDR3 protein: CACDTNWGSRELTAQLFF

V gene: TRDV2
D gene: TRDD3
J gene: TRDJ1
clone size: .
CDR3 DNA: TGTGCCTGTGACACCCTTAATCCCCTCACAACAGACTGGGGGACCCGTCGGACCGATAAACTCATCTTT
CDR3 protein: CACDTLNPLTTDWGTRRTDKLIF

V gene: TRDV1
D gene: TRDD3
J gene: TRDJ1
clone size: few
CDR3 DNA: TGTGCTCTTGGGGGCCCGGGTCCCACTTGGGGGAGACGGCTCATCTTT
CDR3 protein: CALGGPGPTWGRRLIF

V gene: TRDV2
D gene: TRDD3
J gene: TRDJ3
clone size: .
CDR3 DNA: TGTGCCTGTGACTCACTGCGTACGGTGGGGGACTCCTGGGACACCCGACAGATGTTTTTC
CDR3 protein: CACDSLRTVGDSWDTRQMFF

V gene: TRDV1
D gene: TRDD3
J gene: TRDJ1
clone size: .
CDR3 DNA: TGTGCTCTTGGGGAACTGTTCCTACAGGACTGGGGGATACGCTTGTACACCGATAAACTCATCTTT
CDR3 protein: CALGELFLQDWGIRLYTDKLIF

V gene: TRDV2
D gene: TRDD3
J gene: TRDJ2
clone size: few
CDR3 DNA: TGTGCCTGTGACTACCTCCTAACTGGGGGATACGAGGAAGCACAACTCTTCTTT
CDR3 protein: CACDYLLTGGYEEAQLFF

V gene: TRDV2
D gene: TRDD3
J gene: TRDJ1
clone size: .
CDR3 DNA: TGTGCCTGTGACATTCTGGGGGACATACCCGGCCCTCCCGATAAACTCATCTTT
CDR3 protein: CACDILGDIPGPPDKLIF

V gene: TRDV2
D gene: .
J gene: TRDJ1
clone size: few
CDR3 DNA: TGTGCCAGTGACATCGTGGGGTCCAACACCGATAAACTCATCTTT
CDR3 protein: CASDIVGSNTDKLIF

V gene: TRDV2
D gene: TRDD3
J gene: TRDJ1
clone size: few
CDR3 DNA: TGTGCCTGTGACACTCCCTGGGGGATACGCGTCACCGATAAACTCATCTTT
CDR3 protein: CACDTPWGIRVTDKLIF

V gene: TRDV1
D gene: .
J gene: TRDJ1
clone size: medium-sized
CDR3 DNA: TGTGCTCTTGGGGAGCCCCCCCCCTTTCCTACGTGGGGGGCCTGGACCGATAAACTCATCTTT
CDR3 protein: CALGEPPPFPTWGAWTDKLIF

V gene: TRDV2
D gene: .
J gene: TRDJ1
clone size: medium-sized
CDR3 DNA: TGTGCCTGTGACACCGTGACCAAATACACCGATAAACTCATCTTT
CDR3 protein: CACDTVTKYTDKLIF

V gene: TRDV2
D gene: .
J gene: TRDJ1
clone size: .
CDR3 DNA: TGTGCCTGTGACGTACTGGGAACTAACACCGATAAACTCATCTTT
CDR3 protein: CACDVLGTNTDKLIF

V gene: TRDV2
D gene: TRDD3
J gene: TRDJ3
clone size: few
CDR3 DNA: TGTGCCTGTGACGCCGTACTGGGGGATACGCAACCCTGGGACACCCGACAGATGTTTTTC
CDR3 protein: CACDAVLGDTQPWDTRQMFF

V gene: TRDV1
D gene: TRDD2
J gene: TRDJ1
clone size: .
CDR3 DNA: TGTGCTCTTGGGGAACCTTCCTACGTGGGGTGGGGTTATTTCGGGAAATACATATACACCGATAAACTCATCTTT
CDR3 protein: CALGEPSYVGWGYFGKYIYTDKLIF

V gene: TRDV2
D gene: TRDD3
J gene: TRDJ1
clone size: few
CDR3 DNA: TGTGCCTGTGACCCCCTGGTGGGGGATTACACCGATAAACTCATCTTT
CDR3 protein: CACDPLVGDYTDKLIF

V gene: TRDV2
D gene: TRDD3
J gene: TRDJ3
clone size: few
CDR3 DNA: TGTGCCTGTGACAACTGGGGGTCCAAGAGCTCCTGGGACACCCGACAGATGTTTTTC
CDR3 protein: CACDNWGSKSSWDTRQMFF

V gene: TRDV2
D gene: TRDD3
J gene: TRDJ1
clone size: few
CDR3 DNA: TGTGCCTGTGACGCGGTACTGGGGGTCCAGTACACCGATAAACTCATCTTT
CDR3 protein: CACDAVLGVQYTDKLIF

V gene: TRDV2
D gene: TRDD3
J gene: TRDJ1
clone size: .
CDR3 DNA: TGTGCCTGTGACGCCATCCTACTGGGGGCTAAGGTCACCGATAAACTCATCTTT
CDR3 protein: CACDAILLGAKVTDKLIF

V gene: TRDV2
D gene: TRDD3
J gene: TRDJ1
clone size: .
CDR3 DNA: TGTGCCTGTGTTTCCCTACTGGGGGATAAACTCATCTTT
CDR3 protein: CACVSLLGDKLIF

V gene: TRDV2
D gene: .
J gene: TRDJ3
clone size: few
CDR3 DNA: TGTGCCTGTGACTCTACCTCGTTACCCGCGAACTCCTGGGACACCCGACAGATGTTTTTC
CDR3 protein: CACDSTSLPANSWDTRQMFF

V gene: TRDV2
D gene: .
J gene: TRDJ1
clone size: .
CDR3 DNA: TGTGCCTGTGACACCCTCCCTACGGTTCGGGACCCCAACACCGATAAACTCATCTTT
CDR3 protein: CACDTLPTVRDPNTDKLIF